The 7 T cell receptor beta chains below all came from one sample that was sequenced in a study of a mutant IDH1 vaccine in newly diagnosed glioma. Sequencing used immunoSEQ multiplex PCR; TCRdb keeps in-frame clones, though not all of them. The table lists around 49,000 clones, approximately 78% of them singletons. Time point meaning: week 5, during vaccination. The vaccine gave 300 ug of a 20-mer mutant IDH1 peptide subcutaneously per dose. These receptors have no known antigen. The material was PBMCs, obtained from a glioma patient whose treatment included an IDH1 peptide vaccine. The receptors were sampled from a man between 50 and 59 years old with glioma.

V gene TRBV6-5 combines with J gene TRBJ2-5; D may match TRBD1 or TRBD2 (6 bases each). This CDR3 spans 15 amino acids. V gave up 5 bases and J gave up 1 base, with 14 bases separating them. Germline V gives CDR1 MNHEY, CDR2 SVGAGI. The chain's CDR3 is CASSPDRRVQETQYF. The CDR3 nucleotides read TGTGCCAGCAGTCCCGACAGGAGGGTCCAAGAGACCCAGTACTTC.

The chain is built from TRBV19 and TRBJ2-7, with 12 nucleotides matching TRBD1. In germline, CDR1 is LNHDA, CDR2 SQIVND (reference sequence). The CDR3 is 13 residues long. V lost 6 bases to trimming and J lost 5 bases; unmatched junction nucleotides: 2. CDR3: CASRGQGAHEQYF. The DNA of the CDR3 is TGTGCCAGTAGGGGACAGGGGGCCCACGAGCAGTACTTC.

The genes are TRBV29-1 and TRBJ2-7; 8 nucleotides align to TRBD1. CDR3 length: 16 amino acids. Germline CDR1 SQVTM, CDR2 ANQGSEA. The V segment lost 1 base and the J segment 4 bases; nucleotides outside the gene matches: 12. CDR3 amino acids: CSVEGGQGAKDYEQYF. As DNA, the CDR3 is TGCAGCGTTGAAGGAGGGCAGGGGGCAAAGGATTACGAGCAGTACTTC.

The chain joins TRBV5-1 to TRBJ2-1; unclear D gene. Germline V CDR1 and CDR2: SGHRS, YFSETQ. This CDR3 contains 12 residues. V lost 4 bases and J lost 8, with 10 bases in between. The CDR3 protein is CASSLIGDEQFF. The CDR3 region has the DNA TGCGCCAGCAGCCTGATCGGCGATGAGCAGTTCTTC.

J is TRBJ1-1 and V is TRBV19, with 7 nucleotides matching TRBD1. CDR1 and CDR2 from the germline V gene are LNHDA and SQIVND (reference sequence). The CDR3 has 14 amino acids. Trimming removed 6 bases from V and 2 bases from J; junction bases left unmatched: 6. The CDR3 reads CASSWRDRNTEAFF. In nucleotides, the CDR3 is TGTGCCAGTAGCTGGAGGGACAGAAACACTGAAGCTTTCTTT.

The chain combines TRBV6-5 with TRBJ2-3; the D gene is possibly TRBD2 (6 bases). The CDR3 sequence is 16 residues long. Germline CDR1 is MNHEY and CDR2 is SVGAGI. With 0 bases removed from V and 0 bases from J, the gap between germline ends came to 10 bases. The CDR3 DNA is TGTGCCAGCAGTTACTCGGGAGGAACTAGCACAGATACGCAGTATTTT. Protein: CASSYSGGTSTDTQYF.

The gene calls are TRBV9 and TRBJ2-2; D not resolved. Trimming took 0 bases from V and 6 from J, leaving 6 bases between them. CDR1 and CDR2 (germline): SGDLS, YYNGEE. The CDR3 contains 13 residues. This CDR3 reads CASSVETAGELFF. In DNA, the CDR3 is TGTGCCAGCAGCGTAGAAACAGCCGGGGAGCTGTTTTTT.